The clone carrying this T cell receptor (beta chain) appeared a few times. Its target is not known. Prepared TCR beta cDNA libraries contained unique molecular identifiers. TCRdb itself ran the PCR reads through MiXCR, one entry per CDR3 protein. The top ten hold about 4.8% of the sample, which has 750,000 to 950,000 distinct CDR3 sequences, about 53% seen once. The data were obtained in a study of post-analysis software for immune sequencing data. Notes on the study in general: Comparison of patients with controls showed a handful of TRBV segments more frequent in patients, TRBV5-6, TRBV5-1 and TRBV20-1 among them.

CDR3 length: 14 residues. V lost 7 bases, J lost 5 bases, and 17 bases lay in between. This receptor was identified in a girl aged 5-17 years with multiple sclerosis. What was sequenced was blood. The chain employs TRBV12-3 or TRBV12-4 and TRBJ2-5; D remains ambiguous. The CDR3: CASTLHTSAETQYF. The CDR3 DNA follows: TGTGCCAGCACCTTGCATACAAGCGCGGAGACCCAGTACTTC.